The clone carrying this T cell receptor beta chain appeared once. The data belong to a study of shared T cell receptors in the human thymus. The CDR3 is 15 amino acids. Per germline, CDR1 KGHSH and CDR2 LQKENI. J gave up 2 bases and V 4 bases, and 8 bases lay outside the gene matches. Produced via immunoSEQ multiplex PCR; TCRdb's table is partial and in-frame only. The sample lists fewer than 700,000 clones; more than 75% were seen once. These data also featured in a second study, about human thymus T cells. That work states: It was from resections taken during corrective heart surgery that the thymus tissue came.

The V and J genes are TRBV18 and TRBJ2-7; 7 nucleotides line up with TRBD1. The TCR was taken from a boy younger than two with a congenital heart defect. Sequencing was carried out using thymocytes. The CDR3 loop reads CASSQLTGRPYEQYF. CDR3 nucleotides: TGTGCCAGCTCACAACTGACAGGGCGACCCTACGAGCAGTACTTC.